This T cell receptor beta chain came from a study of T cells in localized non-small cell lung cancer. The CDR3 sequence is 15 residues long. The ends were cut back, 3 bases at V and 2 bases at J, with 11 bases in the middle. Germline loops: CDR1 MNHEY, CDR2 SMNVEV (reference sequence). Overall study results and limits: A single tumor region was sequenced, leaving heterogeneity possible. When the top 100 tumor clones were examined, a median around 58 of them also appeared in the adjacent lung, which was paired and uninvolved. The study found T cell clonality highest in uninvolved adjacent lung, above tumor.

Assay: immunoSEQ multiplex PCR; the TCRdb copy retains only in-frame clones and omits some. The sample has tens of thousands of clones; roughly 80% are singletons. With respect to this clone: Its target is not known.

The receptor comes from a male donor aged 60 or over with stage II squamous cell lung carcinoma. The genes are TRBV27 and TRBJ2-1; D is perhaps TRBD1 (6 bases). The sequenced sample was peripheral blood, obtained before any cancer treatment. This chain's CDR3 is CASSFRQGTYNEQFF. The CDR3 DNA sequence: TGTGCCAGCAGTTTTCGTCAGGGGACCTACAATGAGCAGTTCTTC.